These T cell receptor beta chains were read from a single sample in a study of T cell responses to AZD1222 COVID-19 vaccine. Clones were sequenced by immunoSEQ multiplex PCR, and TCRdb holds only the in-frame ones, with some missing. The sample records about 120,000 clones, about 85% being singletons. Sequences were derived from peripheral blood, sampled 28 days after the second AZD1222 dose. These receptors all come from an adult who received the AZD1222 COVID-19 vaccine. The conserved cysteine and the conserved F or W are not part of the CDR3 here. Fields, in order: V gene, CDR3 protein.

>TRBV6-6
ASSYGGGTEAF
>TRBV7-2
ASSPDRGNAEAF
>TRBV7-3
ASSGWGTDTQY
>TRBV20-1
SASLGTGNTEAF
>TRBV5-4
ASSYLGGFYGNTIY
>TRBV15
ATSRRDRANTGELF
>TRBV7-9
ASSLIGGTDTQY
>TRBV5-1
ASSLGWNEQF
>TRBV9
ASSVATGSFSGNTIY
>TRBV9
ASSVQVAEGTQY
>TRBV7-2
ASSLGPGGYGYT
>TRBV6-5
ASSLDRAGYT
>TRBV7-2
ASSSGANEQF
>TRBV29-1
SGGPGGTAEKLF
>TRBV7-2
ASSLASGTGDFTGGYT
>TRBV2
ASSEFRGHYGYT
>TRBV25-1
ASSEPGFQETQY
>TRBV19
ASSLPTGSTEAF
>TRBV6-2/TRBV6-3
ASSNTGPTEAF
>TRBV5-6
ASSLTGGNYGYT
>TRBV7-6
ASSLSLGRHPSYEQY
>TRBV6-6
ASSRTGVGANVLT
>TRBV7-8
ASSFGQKNSPLH
>TRBV6-2/TRBV6-3
ASSYRGTGGPPQH
>TRBV6-5
ASSRGGARRQPQH
>TRBV7-2
ASSLDQGTSYEQY
>TRBV27
ASRPDRVSQPQH
>TRBV18
ASSVFQETQY
>TRBV28
ASSFPLSGYGYT
>TRBV2
ASTSRGRSYEQY
>TRBV19
ASSFDRGRTYNEQF
>TRBV19
ASSTGYQETQY
>TRBV18
ASSPLGTSPSYNEQF
>TRBV23-1
ASSQSNREKEDTQY
>TRBV25-1
ASSVRGSTDTQY
>TRBV19
ASRPQGRDTIY
>TRBV7-8
ASSSGGAGRNQPQH
>TRBV2
ATLGWGSGNTIY
>TRBV18
ASSPLGGGSSYNEQF
>TRBV6-6
ASSKSDRSYEQY
>TRBV7-7
ASSLGTGGPGELF
>TRBV19
ASSGSEYEKLF
>TRBV15
ATSRDPSGSVSGELF
>TRBV19
ASIDWGSGNQPQH
>TRBV7-2
ASSPEGQGAYEQY
>TRBV14
ASSQGITTEAF
>TRBV5-8
ASSFRDQPQH
>TRBV7-2
ASSLDGSSYNEQF
>TRBV6-2/TRBV6-3
ASSYSRNTGELF